This T cell receptor (beta chain) was captured by sequencing in a study of blood T cell repertoires in COVID-19 (dated by TCRdb to 2019 to 2021). About the investigation overall: The collaborator samples originated in the United States, Italy and Spain and spanned the acute and convalescent phases of COVID-19. The prospective study material was composed of cDNA or gDNA derived from T cells, B-cell-depleted T cells, or PBMCs. Subjects who had been exposed to COVID-19, were actively infected with it, or had recovered from it provided the deeply sampled blood TCRbeta repertoires that made up the dataset. The repertoires were released in a freely available public database meant as a resource for research on the immune response to SARS-CoV-2. Samples came from the ongoing ImmuneRACE study (first 160 participants) plus 1,254 subjects from 6 global collaborators. Sample metadata almost always included a de-identified subject ID, COVID-19 status, age in years and sex. Where available, HLA class I and class II types were obtained from metadata supplied by the sample provider rather than from assay-based typing. Findings and caveats that apply to the study as a whole: How much clinical and demographic metadata was included differed by source and by participant, and the metadata was provided uncurated.

To note about this clone: It has no known antigen specificity. Per-base qualities were not stored, and no clone one base away is much larger.

One collaborating source in Seattle enrolled patients during active infection and followed them longitudinally through the course of disease. Collaborating institutions collected whole blood in K2EDTA tubes following their own protocols. For TCRbeta analysis, collaborators shipped samples in one of three forms: frozen whole blood, isolated PBMCs, or DNA extracted from either of those sample types. The immunoSEQ Assay, a bias-controlled multiplex PCR, was used to amplify TCRbeta CDR3 regions from genomic DNA. Turning to the authors' computational methods: The number of nucleated cells in each sample was estimated from the amplification of reference gene primers within the assay. Sequence reads were collapsed and filtered to measure the absolute abundance of every unique TCRbeta CDR3 rearrangement. Productive Simpson clonality was computed per sample as the square root of Simpson's diversity index over productive rearrangements. TCRdb limited this immuneACCESS table to in-frame rearrangements with V and J called. A share of clones is missing; checked studies link under half to unresolved V genes, and the rest is unexplained. The V and J calls and clone size come from that table; D and trimming were worked out from the DNA. In all, the sample holds about 200,000 clones, and around four fifths of those were seen once. The ten top clones hold about 0.95% of the sample.

Trimming removed 4 bases from V and 7 bases from J; the gene matches leave 10 bases unexplained. CDR1 LNHNV and CDR2 YYDKDF are derived from the germline V gene (reference sequence). From its cysteine to its phenylalanine, the CDR3 spans 15 amino acids. The CDR3 DNA has 45 bases and is translated from base 1. The TCR originated in a man in his sixties with COVID-19, enrolled during active disease. This receptor chain uses TRBV15 and TRBJ1-2; 9 bases in the middle match TRBD1. The sequenced sample was peripheral blood. The sequence in DNA is TGTGCCACCAGCACCCCGGGACAGGGAAATCGTGGCTACACCTTC. It is translated as CATSTPGQGNRGYTF.